This TCR beta chain was sequenced during a study of blood T cell repertoires in COVID-19. Under the authors' procedure: Nucleated cell number was recorded as an estimate derived from reference gene primer amplification. Clones were sequenced by immunoSEQ multiplex PCR, and TCRdb holds only the in-frame ones, with some missing. V, J and clone size are those of that table, while D and trimming were read from the DNA. The sample gives approximately 45,000 clones, around 86% of which show up once; 2.5% to 3% is in the top ten. The clonotype comes from an elderly woman with acute or convalescent COVID-19. What was sequenced was peripheral blood.

This chain's CDR3 is CASSQRQGSTPLHF. The CDR3 nucleotides read TGTGCCAGCAGCCAACGTCAGGGTTCGACACCCCTCCACTTT. The rearrangement uses TRBV3-1 (or the pseudogene TRBV3-2) and TRBJ1-6, with D tentatively TRBD1 (5 bases). This CDR3 has 14 residues. Germline-derived CDR1 and CDR2 are LGHDT and YNNKEL (reference sequence). The V and J ends lost 2 bases and 11 bases respectively, with 13 bases between them.